This T cell receptor (beta chain) was captured in a study of Ad26.COV2.S vaccination and SARS-CoV-2 variants. Study details: Dosing was one shot or two shots 56 days apart. Study-wide results and caveats: Spike-specific CD8+ and CD4+ T cell responses reportedly showed substantial breadth after vaccination. Placebo recipients and vaccine recipients were similar in non-spike TCR breadth.

CDR1 is SGHTA, CDR2 FQGNSA, per germline. With V trimmed by 3 bases and J by 1 base, 5 bases remained unmatched. There are 16 residues in the CDR3. Clones were sequenced by immunoSEQ multiplex PCR, and TCRdb holds only the in-frame ones, with some missing. The sample carries hundreds of thousands of clones, about four fifths recorded once. Treatment: approximately 18 received Ad26.COV2.S at low or high dose, single or two shots; 5 received placebo; per-sample allocation not given. Samples analyzed were those drawn on day 63 after the first vaccine or placebo injection. Immunization relied on an Ad26 vector, which expressed Wuhan-strain SARS-CoV-2 spike. On this clone itself: Its matching antigen is unknown.

This TCR was sampled from a person aged 18-65 years who received the Ad26.COV2.S COVID-19 vaccine or a placebo. The chain links TRBV7-2 to TRBJ2-3; 9 nucleotides agree with TRBD2. The sequenced sample was peripheral blood, obtained in a trial of Ad26.COV2.S vaccine versus placebo. The CDR3: CASSFSVAGGTDTQYF. The CDR3 DNA reads TGTGCCAGCAGCTTTTCGGTAGCGGGGGGCACAGATACGCAGTATTTT.